Below, one TCR beta chain is given with its context. Germline and junction disagree at one end, which may indicate a read error. Unsorted bulk tissue (roughly 17-34 mg) underwent RNA and DNA co-extraction. Surgical resection was the treatment these patients received for primary liver carcinoma. Sampling targeted five separate regions of each tumor, which included the tumor centre. All tumor specimens exceeded 90% viable tumor cells. CDR3 length: 20 amino acids. Germline CDR1 SGHNT, CDR2 YYREEE (reference sequence). Using a constant-region primer together with ProtoScript II reverse transcriptase, TCR beta cDNA was made from about 500 ng of total RNA. Libraries covering TCR beta were generated through three nested multiplex PCR rounds (using a slightly modified ARM-PCR). The two initial PCR rounds, roughly 9 cycles each, used TRBV1-TRBV30 forward and C-beta reverse primers. TCRdb analysed the multiplex PCR reads with MiXCR anew, one entry per CDR3 protein. This table has under 110,000 distinct CDR3 sequences, around 66% appearing once.

This specimen belongs to a study of tumor-infiltrating lymphocytes in primary liver carcinoma. Study overall: The patients included men and women who were aged 30 to 69 years.

The sequence was obtained from a woman aged 55 to 70 with primary liver carcinoma and hepatitis B virus infection. The chain has TRBV5-4 and TRBJ2-6; possible D gene TRBD2, 6 bases. The sample comprised liver tumor tissue from sampling region 2. Indicated subset: tumor region T2, inferior pole. CDR3 coding DNA: TGTGCCAGCAGCTTTGGAGGGAGCCCCGGGGGAAGGTCTTGGGCCAGCGTCCTGACTTTC. Its protein product is CASSFGGSPGGRSWASVLTF.